The T cell receptor beta chain under discussion was sequenced for a study of cytomegalovirus exposure and HLA in healthy donors. Findings and caveats of the study: At a 0.05 false discovery rate, a later analysis found 16,951 TCR beta sequences to be associated with HLA alleles. CMV serostatus stood as the only immune exposure information on hand. It was shown in a later analysis that HLA-associated TCR beta chains were more clonally expanded than other, equally common chains. A later analysis reportedly found fewer N-insertions in an Asian-associated ancestry cluster than the approximately 670-donor mean.

Primers for the PCR totalled 60 Vbeta and 13 Jbeta. Only in-frame clones appear in the TCRdb table, and some are missing; sequencing was by immunoSEQ multiplex PCR. Here the sample spans more than 110,000 clones, approximately 79% being singletons. The germline CDR1 and CDR2 sequences are MDHEN and SYDVKM. Trimming took off 5 bases at V and 4 bases at J, with 15 bases between the two ends. The CDR3 totals 15 residues. Details on this clone: What it binds is not known.

This clonotype was obtained from a woman aged 50 to 65 in good health and CMV-seropositive. The specimen sequenced was PBMCs. The gene calls are TRBV28 and TRBJ1-5, with a tentative D call TRBD1 (5 bases). CDR3 amino acids: CASSPAQGGNQPQHF. CDR3 bases: TGTGCCAGCAGTCCCGCGCAGGGAGGTAATCAGCCCCAGCATTTT.